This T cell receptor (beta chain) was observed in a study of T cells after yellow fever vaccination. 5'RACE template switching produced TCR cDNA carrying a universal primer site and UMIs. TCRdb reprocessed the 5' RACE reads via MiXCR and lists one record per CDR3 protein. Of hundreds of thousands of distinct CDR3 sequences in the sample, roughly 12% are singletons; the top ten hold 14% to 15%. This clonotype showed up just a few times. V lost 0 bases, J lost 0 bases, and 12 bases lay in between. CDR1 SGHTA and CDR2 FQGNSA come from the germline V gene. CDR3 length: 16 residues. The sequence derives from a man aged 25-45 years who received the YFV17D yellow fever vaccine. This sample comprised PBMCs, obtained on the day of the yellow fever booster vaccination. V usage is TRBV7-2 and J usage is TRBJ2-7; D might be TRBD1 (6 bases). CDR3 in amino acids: CASSLAGTYTSYEQYF. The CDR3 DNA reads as TGTGCCAGCAGCTTAGCCGGGACATACACCTCCTACGAGCAGTACTTC.